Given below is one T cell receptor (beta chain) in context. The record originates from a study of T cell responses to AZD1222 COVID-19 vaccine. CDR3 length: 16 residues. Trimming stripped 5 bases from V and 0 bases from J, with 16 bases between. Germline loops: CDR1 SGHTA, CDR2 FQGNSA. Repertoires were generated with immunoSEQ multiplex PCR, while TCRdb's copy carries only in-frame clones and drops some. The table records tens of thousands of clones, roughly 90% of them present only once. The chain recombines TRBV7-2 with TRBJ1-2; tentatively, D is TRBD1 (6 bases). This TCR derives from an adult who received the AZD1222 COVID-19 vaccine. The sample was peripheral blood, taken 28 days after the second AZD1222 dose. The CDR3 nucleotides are TGTGCCAGCAGCACCCATCAGGGGCCCTCTAACTATGGCTACACCTTC. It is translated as CASSTHQGPSNYGYTF.